A selection of T cell receptor beta chains follows, all from one sample in a study of blood T cells in healthy people across ages. One entry per CDR3 protein, called by TCRdb with MiXCR from the 5' RACE reads. Here the sample spans roughly 800,000 distinct CDR3 sequences, 58% being singletons. Sequencing input: blood. The receptors stem from a man in his thirties or forties in good health. Each CDR3 is given with its conserved first and last residue. D genes are given only for firm matches. Size is omitted from some rows. Given values are once, few, many or a class for expanded clones.

>TRBV20-1|TRBJ2-7|few|TRBD1
CSAIWDRGLYYEQYF
TGCAGTGCTATCTGGGACAGGGGGCTCTACTACGAGCAGTACTTC
>TRBV19|TRBJ2-1|.|.
CASNPRVAYNEQFF
TGTGCCAGTAACCCCCGAGTAGCTTACAATGAGCAGTTCTTC
>TRBV20-1|TRBJ2-1|.|.
CSARNRDRSYNEQFF
TGCAGTGCTAGAAACCGGGACCGCTCCTACAATGAGCAGTTCTTC
>TRBV28|TRBJ2-1|.|.
CASSPLGRADEQFF
TGTGCCAGCAGCCCCCTGGGCAGGGCCGATGAGCAGTTCTTC
>TRBV18|TRBJ2-3|.|TRBD2
CASSLTSGSGTDTQYF
TGTGCCAGCTCCCTAACTAGCGGGAGCGGTACAGATACGCAGTATTTT
>TRBV20-1|TRBJ2-5|.|.
CSGQIRRQETQYF
TGCAGTGGCCAGATCAGGCGTCAAGAGACCCAGTACTTC
>TRBV10-1|TRBJ2-3|many|.
CACHGQYF
TGCGCCTGCCACGGACAGTATTTT
>TRBV5-8|TRBJ1-5|.|.
CASSLRVNSNQPQHF
TGTGCCAGCAGTTTGAGAGTTAATAGCAATCAGCCCCAGCATTTT
>TRBV29-1|TRBJ2-1|.|TRBD2
CSGGPGGSQFF
TGCAGCGGGGGACCGGGGGGGTCGCAGTTCTTC
>TRBV25-1|TRBJ1-2|.|TRBD1
CASSEWTGEVGYTF
TGTGCCAGCAGTGAATGGACAGGGGAGGTAGGCTACACCTTC
>TRBV14|TRBJ2-7|.|.
CASSQDLGWGQYF
TGTGCCAGCAGCCAAGACCTTGGGTGGGGGCAGTACTTC
>TRBV12-3/TRBV12-4|TRBJ1-1|.|.
CASTFDSGKKAFF
TGTGCCAGCACCTTCGACTCGGGCAAAAAAGCTTTCTTT
>TRBV20-1|TRBJ2-1|few|TRBD1
CSAVGTAGYPGFF
TGCAGTGCGGTTGGGACAGCAGGCTACCCCGGGTTCTTC
>TRBV30|TRBJ2-7|.|.
CAWSDRARSPLEQYF
TGTGCCTGGAGTGATAGGGCGAGGAGCCCTCTCGAGCAGTACTTC
>TRBV5-1|TRBJ2-5|.|.
CASSLEGGINQETQYF
TGCGCCAGCAGCTTGGAGGGGGGGATCAACCAAGAGACCCAGTACTTC
>TRBV28|TRBJ2-4|few|.
CASMPSKNIQYF
TGTGCCAGCATGCCAAGCAAAAACATTCAGTACTTC
>TRBV7-2|TRBJ2-7|.|.
CASSLEGGRYEQYF
TGTGCCAGCAGCTTAGAGGGGGGCAGGTACGAGCAGTACTTC
>TRBV6-6|TRBJ1-2|few|.
CASSYKGIEIRYGYTF
TGTGCCAGCAGTTACAAAGGCATCGAGATTCGATATGGCTACACCTTC
>TRBV7-2|TRBJ2-3|.|.
CASSLGPPSGGSDTQYF
TGTGCCAGCAGCTTAGGCCCACCGAGTGGCGGGTCAGATACGCAGTATTTT
>TRBV9|TRBJ2-3|few|.
CASSLRASGGTDTQYF
TGTGCCAGCAGCCTGCGGGCCTCAGGGGGCACAGATACGCAGTATTTT
>TRBV2|TRBJ1-5|.|.
CASSDVRQPQHF
TGTGCCAGCAGTGATGTGAGGCAGCCCCAGCATTTT
>TRBV15|TRBJ2-3|.|.
CATSRGGTGLTDTQYF
TGTGCCACCAGCAGAGGCGGGACCGGTCTCACAGATACGCAGTATTTT
>TRBV2|TRBJ2-5|.|.
CASTGLGVGGETQYF
TGTGCCAGCACTGGCTTGGGGGTCGGGGGCGAGACCCAGTACTTC
>TRBV12-3/TRBV12-4|TRBJ2-3|.|.
CASSLKHIDTQYF
TGTGCCAGCAGTTTGAAGCATATAGATACGCAGTATTTT
>TRBV7-9|TRBJ1-2|.|.
CASSSIAATFNYGYTF
TGTGCCAGCAGTTCCATAGCGGCAACGTTTAACTATGGCTACACCTTC
>TRBV20-1|TRBJ2-1|many|.
CSAAGHPKEQFF
TGCAGTGCCGCTGGACACCCGAAAGAGCAGTTCTTC
>TRBV20-1|TRBJ2-7|.|TRBD2
CSALPGLGLDEQYF
TGCAGTGCTTTGCCGGGACTAGGTCTAGACGAGCAGTACTTC
>TRBV28|TRBJ2-4|.|TRBD2
CASRPYVIWEGQSFQYF
TGTGCCAGCAGACCCTACGTAATCTGGGAGGGCCAATCATTCCAGTACTTC
>TRBV28|TRBJ2-7|.|TRBD1
CASKRDSNYEQYF
TGTGCCAGCAAAAGGGACAGTAACTACGAGCAGTACTTC
>TRBV15|TRBJ1-5|many|.
CATSRDSGNQPQHF
TGTGCCACCAGCAGAGATTCAGGGAATCAGCCCCAGCATTTT
>TRBV7-2|TRBJ2-4|.|TRBD1
CASSTRQGRQYF
TGTGCCAGCAGCACTCGACAGGGGAGGCAGTACTTC
>TRBV27|TRBJ2-7|.|.
CASSPAPGGGAYEQYF
TGTGCCAGCAGTCCAGCCCCCGGAGGGGGCGCCTACGAGCAGTACTTC
>TRBV4-3|TRBJ2-3|.|TRBD2
CASSQMWGGTDTQYF
TGCGCCAGCAGCCAAATGTGGGGGGGGACAGATACGCAGTATTTT
>TRBV12-5|TRBJ1-1|few|TRBD1
CASGLNRGVEAFF
TGTGCTAGTGGTTTGAACAGGGGGGTCGAAGCTTTCTTT
>TRBV20-1|TRBJ2-7|many|TRBD2
CSAHNSRSGGAGEQYF
TGCAGTGCTCACAACTCCCGTAGCGGGGGGGCCGGCGAGCAGTACTTC
>TRBV9|TRBJ2-3|few|.
CASSVYSSQVLDTQYF
TGTGCCAGCAGCGTATATAGTTCCCAGGTTCTAGATACGCAGTATTTT
>TRBV20-1|TRBJ1-2|.|.
CSATTRAGYTF
TGCAGTGCAACTACCAGGGCAGGCTACACCTTC
>TRBV6-5|TRBJ1-2|.|TRBD1
CATMEGASYGYTF
TGTGCCACTATGGAGGGGGCAAGCTATGGCTACACCTTC
>TRBV4-2|TRBJ2-4|.|.
CASSQERVENIQYF
TGTGCCAGCAGCCAAGAAAGGGTGGAAAACATTCAGTACTTC
>TRBV10-3|TRBJ2-1|few|.
CAIGGGNEQFF
TGTGCCATCGGAGGGGGGAATGAGCAGTTCTTC
>TRBV11-2|TRBJ2-1|.|.
CASSYRWGEQFF
TGTGCCAGCAGCTATCGTTGGGGTGAGCAGTTCTTC
>TRBV29-1|TRBJ2-1|.|.
CSVPTTRGEQFF
TGCAGCGTCCCCACCACTAGGGGTGAGCAGTTCTTC
>TRBV6-4|TRBJ1-2|.|.
CASTALGGSDGYTF
TGTGCCAGCACCGCTTTAGGAGGGTCGGATGGCTACACCTTC
>TRBV6-6|TRBJ2-3|.|TRBD1
CASSYDDRAGTDTQYF
TGTGCCAGCAGTTACGACGACAGGGCTGGCACAGATACGCAGTATTTT
>TRBV5-1|TRBJ2-7|.|.
CASSSTGNEQYF
TGCGCCAGCAGCTCCACAGGTAACGAGCAGTACTTC
>TRBV4-3|TRBJ2-5|.|.
CASSQDPRYTETQYF
TGCGCCAGCAGCCAAGATCCGCGCTATACAGAGACCCAGTACTTC
>TRBV6-6|TRBJ1-1|.|TRBD1
CASSLSRQGPAEAFF
TGTGCCAGCAGTCTGTCCAGACAGGGTCCGGCTGAAGCTTTCTTT
>TRBV11-3|TRBJ2-3|.|.
CASSSYHTDTQYF
TGTGCCAGCAGCTCCTATCACACAGATACGCAGTATTTT
>TRBV15|TRBJ2-1|.|.
CATSSSLGAYEQFF
TGTGCCACCAGCAGTAGTCTCGGCGCTTACGAGCAGTTCTTC
>TRBV5-1|TRBJ2-1|.|TRBD2
CASRPGAGGLNEQFF
TGCGCCAGCAGGCCGGGGGCGGGAGGGCTGAATGAGCAGTTCTTC
>TRBV7-2|TRBJ1-4|.|.
CASSLFALGGEKLFF
TGTGCCAGCAGCTTATTTGCCCTAGGAGGTGAAAAACTGTTTTTT
>TRBV12-3/TRBV12-4|TRBJ2-3|.|.
CASSVLATDTQYF
TGTGCCAGCAGTGTGCTAGCCACAGATACGCAGTATTTT
>TRBV20-1|TRBJ2-6|.|.
CSARRTGANVLTF
TGCAGTGCTAGGCGCACTGGGGCCAACGTCCTGACTTTC
>TRBV15|TRBJ1-2|.|TRBD1
CATSPTGGSYGYTF
TGTGCCACCAGCCCAACAGGGGGCAGTTATGGCTACACCTTC
>TRBV7-2|TRBJ2-1|.|TRBD2
CASSPGLAGQQFF
TGTGCCAGCAGCCCCGGACTAGCGGGGCAGCAGTTCTTC